These 16 T cell receptor beta chains were all obtained from the same sample, sequenced in a study of shared clonotypes between healthy human individuals. Sequencing was performed with immunoSEQ multiplex PCR; in TCRdb, only in-frame clones are kept and a portion is missing. The table includes tens of thousands of clones, 60% to 80% detected once. Specimen: memory CD8+ T cells sorted from blood. The subset denotes: CD45RO+ cells pooled with CCR7-negative TemRA cells. Receptors originate from a man aged 30 to 39 in good health.

The V gene is TRBV4-2, the J gene TRBJ2-1; 16 bases are shared with TRBD2. The trim removed 0 bases at V and 4 bases at J, leaving 9 bases unmatched. Germline CDR1 is LGHNA and CDR2 is YNFKEQ. CDR3 size: 20 residues. CDR3 coding DNA: TGTGCCAGCAGCCAAGATGTAGGGGGACTAGCGGGAGGGTGGTACAATGAGCAGTTCTTC. Translated: CASSQDVGGLAGGWYNEQFF.

The chain joins TRBV2 to TRBJ1-5; 8 nucleotides line up with TRBD1. This CDR3 contains 13 residues. Unmatched junction bases numbered 6, after V lost 7 bases and J lost 7 bases. Germline CDR1 reads SNHLY; CDR2 reads FYNNEI. In DNA, the CDR3 is TGTGCCAGCACAGGGACAGGCATACAGCCCCAGCATTTT. Translation: CASTGTGIQPQHF.

This chain links TRBV10-1 with TRBJ1-2, with 7 bases fitting TRBD1. This CDR3 spans 15 amino acids. Germline V gene data show CDR1 as WNHNN and CDR2 as SYGVQD (reference sequence). With 2 bases clipped from V and 8 bases from J, the junction kept 11 bases outside the gene matches. The CDR3 DNA is TGCGCCAGCAGTGAGGGGACAGCCGACTTTCAGGGCTACACCTTC. This encodes CASSEGTADFQGYTF.

This clone was found a few times. The chain links TRBV7-8 to TRBJ2-7; D uncertain. Between the trimmed V and J ends, which lost 0 bases and 7 bases, there was a span of 10 bases. The CDR3 covers 13 residues. The germline CDR1 and CDR2 sequences are SGHVS and FQNEAQ. The CDR3 sequence is CASSLALFPEQYF. The CDR3 DNA follows: TGTGCCAGCAGCTTAGCGCTGTTCCCAGAGCAGTACTTC.

This clone is medium-sized within its sample. This sequence joins TRBV10-2 and TRBJ2-1, with D tentatively TRBD2 (6 bases). The CDR3 consists of 14 residues. V lost 2 bases and J lost 3, with 8 bases in between. Germline CDR1 is WSHSY and CDR2 is SAAADI. The CDR3 DNA is TGCGCCAGCAGTGAGCGGGAGATCTACAATGAGCAGTTCTTC. Encoded protein: CASSEREIYNEQFF.

The chain recombines TRBV25-1 with TRBJ1-5; unclear D gene. V was cut by 2 bases and J by 2 bases, with 10 bases left in between. There are 15 residues in the CDR3. Germline values: CDR1 MGHDK, CDR2 SYGVNS. The chain's CDR3 is CASSEGDKGNQPQHF. The CDR3 DNA follows: TGTGCCAGCAGTGAAGGAGACAAGGGCAATCAGCCCCAGCATTTT. The variable domain in full, with the rest retrieved from reference TRBV25-1 and TRBJ1-5, is EADIYQTPRYLVIGTGKKITLECSQTMGHDKMYWYQQDPGMELHLIHYSYGVNSTEKGDLSSESTVSRIRTEHFPLTLESARPSHTSQYLCASSEGDKGNQPQHFGDGTRLSIL.

V is TRBV9 and J is TRBJ2-3; D may be TRBD1 (5 bases). The CDR3 is 14 amino acids. Deletions cut 4 bases from V and 2 bases from J, with 11 bases between. Germline CDR1 is SGDLS and CDR2 is YYNGEE. CDR3 in DNA: TGTGCCAGCAGCAAAGACAGTTCCACAGATACGCAGTATTTT. The encoded protein is CASSKDSSTDTQYF. Full variable domain (outside the CDR3, taken from reference TRBV9 and TRBJ2-3): DSGVTQTPKHLITATGQRVTLRCSPRSGDLSVYWYQQSLDQGLQFLIQYYNGEERAKGNILERFSAQQFPDLHSELNLSSLELGDSALYFCASSKDSSTDTQYFGPGTRLTVL.

This sequence joins TRBV4-3 and TRBJ1-1; unclear D gene. The germline CDR1 and CDR2 sequences are LGHNA and YSLEER. The CDR3 consists of 11 residues. V was pared by 5 bases and J by 7 bases, with 8 bases between. The CDR3 loop reads CASSLGSEAFF. As DNA, the CDR3 is TGCGCCAGCAGCTTGGGAAGTGAAGCTTTCTTT.

This chain connects TRBV27 to TRBJ2-7; D not certain. The V end was cut by 1 base, the J end by 5 bases, with 9 bases between. The CDR3 is 13 residues long. The V gene's germline CDR1 is MNHEY and CDR2 SMNVEV (reference sequence). DNA for the CDR3: TGTGCCAGCAGTTTATTGGACGAACACGAGCAGTACTTC. It codes for CASSLLDEHEQYF.

The rearrangement links TRBV25-1 to TRBJ2-7; the match to TRBD2 covers 8 bases. J was trimmed by 4 bases and V by 2 bases; bases with no gene match: 10. CDR3 size: 16 residues. From germline, CDR1 is MGHDK and CDR2 SYGVNS. CDR3: CASSEVTSGSFYEQYF. The CDR3 coding sequence is TGTGCCAGCAGTGAAGTCACGAGCGGGAGTTTTTACGAGCAGTACTTC.

The J gene is TRBJ1-2, the V gene TRBV7-9, with no clear D. V lost 6 bases and J lost 4, with 12 bases in between. Germline values: CDR1 SEHNR, CDR2 FQNEAQ (reference sequence). The length of the CDR3 is 13 residues. The CDR3 sequence is CASSPKRVYGYTF. The DNA of the CDR3 is TGTGCCAGCAGTCCTAAAAGGGTCTATGGCTACACCTTC.

This clone turned up a few times. This chain uses TRBV7-6 with TRBJ2-3; 12 positions match TRBD1. The CDR3 sequence is 16 residues long. Germline CDR1 reads SGHVS; CDR2 reads FNYEAQ. J lost 2 bases, V lost 5 bases, and 5 bases had no gene match. In nucleotides, the CDR3 is TGTGCCAGCAGCGGCCGGGACAGGGGGCTCACAGATACGCAGTATTTT. Protein sequence: CASSGRDRGLTDTQYF.

Comment on this clone: Given a far larger clone just one base away, this is likely a sequencing read error. Other nucleotide sequences from this sample produce the same CDR3. The chain uses TRBV19 and TRBJ2-1, with TRBD2 as a possible D gene (6 bases). V shed 3 bases and J shed 4 bases, with 13 bases lying between them. This CDR3 spans 15 amino acids. The germline V gene has CDR1 LNHDA and CDR2 SQIVND (reference sequence). CDR3 bases: TGTGCCAGTAGTATCTGGGACTCGCCGTACAATGAGCAGTTCTTC. Amino acid sequence: CASSIWDSPYNEQFF.

In this sample, this clone turned up a few times. Other DNA sequences in the sample encode the same CDR3. V gene TRBV27 combines with J gene TRBJ1-4; D may be TRBD1 (5 bases). The CDR3 runs 14 residues. V was clipped by 2 bases and J by 6 bases, with 10 bases between them. Germline-derived CDR1 and CDR2 are MNHEY and SMNVEV (reference sequence). CDR3 in amino acids: CASSLLGGDEKLFF. The CDR3 bases are TGTGCCAGCAGTTTACTGGGGGGAGATGAAAAACTGTTTTTT.

This chain uses TRBV4-1 with TRBJ1-2; D ambiguous. Germline V lookup: CDR1 MGHRA, CDR2 YSYEKL. The CDR3 runs to 16 residues. The V and J ends lost 5 bases and 4 bases respectively, with 20 bases between them. The CDR3 here is CASSERQNRKTYGYTF. CDR3 sequence (DNA): TGCGCCAGCAGCGAACGTCAGAACCGAAAGACCTATGGCTACACCTTC.

This clone was seen just once. V is TRBV21-1 and J is TRBJ2-3; TRBD1, the table's D call, was not compared with the DNA. TRBV21-1 is tagged as a pseudogene. There are 16 residues in the CDR3. The CDR3 here is CASLPPYRPCTDTQYF. DNA for the CDR3: TGTGCCAGCCTCCCCCCGTACAGGCCATGCACAGATACGCAGTATTTT.